This is a list of T cell receptor beta chains from one sample in a study of blood T cell repertoires in COVID-19. TCRdb keeps only in-frame clones here, not all; method: immunoSEQ multiplex PCR. The sample holds roughly 240,000 clones, around 90% seen once. The sequencing sample was made of PBMCs or T cells enriched from blood (not recorded which). These receptors originate from a man aged 45 to 65 who had been exposed to COVID-19. CDR3s include the opening cysteine and the closing phenylalanine or tryptophan. D genes are given only for firm matches.

CDR3 DNA: TGTGCCAGCAGTGACAGGGGAGGGGATGGCTACACCTTC
CDR3 protein: CASSDRGGDGYTF
V gene: TRBV6-1
D gene: NA
J gene: TRBJ1-2

CDR3 DNA: TGTGCCAGCAGCGTCGCAGGGGGGCTAAGAGGAAACACCATATATTTT
CDR3 protein: CASSVAGGLRGNTIYF
V gene: TRBV9
D gene: TRBD1
J gene: TRBJ1-3

CDR3 DNA: TGTGCCAGCAGCCCAAAGGAGGTACTAGGAGGGGCGGAAAAACTGTTTTTT
CDR3 protein: CASSPKEVLGGAEKLFF
V gene: TRBV7-2
D gene: NA
J gene: TRBJ1-4

CDR3 DNA: TGTGCCAGCAGAGCGGACAGGGGACCTGAAGCTTTCTTT
CDR3 protein: CASRADRGPEAFF
V gene: TRBV12-3/TRBV12-4
D gene: TRBD1
J gene: TRBJ1-1

CDR3 DNA: TGTGCCAGCAGTGATTTACAGGGTGGGGAGACCCAGTACTTC
CDR3 protein: CASSDLQGGETQYF
V gene: TRBV6-1
D gene: NA
J gene: TRBJ2-5

CDR3 DNA: TGTGCCAGCTCACCAGTCGACACCCTAACCGGATCTCCTTCTAGAAACACCATATATTTT
CDR3 protein: CASSPVDTLTGSPSRNTIYF
V gene: TRBV18
D gene: NA
J gene: TRBJ1-3

CDR3 DNA: TGTGCCAGCGGCTTGGGCAGGGCATACTACAATGAGCAGTTCTTC
CDR3 protein: CASGLGRAYYNEQFF
V gene: TRBV11-1
D gene: NA
J gene: TRBJ2-1

CDR3 DNA: TGTGCCAGCAGTGAGATCGGGGGGGCGGGTACTGAAGCTTTCTTT
CDR3 protein: CASSEIGGAGTEAFF
V gene: TRBV2
D gene: NA
J gene: TRBJ1-1

CDR3 DNA: TGTGCCAGCAGTTCGCCGCCCTTCCAACAGGGTATACAGCCCCAGCATTTT
CDR3 protein: CASSSPPFQQGIQPQHF
V gene: TRBV28
D gene: NA
J gene: TRBJ1-5

CDR3 DNA: TGTGCCAGCAGCTTGGCGGTCGGGGGGCATTCTGAAGCTTTCTTT
CDR3 protein: CASSLAVGGHSEAFF
V gene: TRBV5-6
D gene: NA
J gene: TRBJ1-1

CDR3 DNA: TGTGCCAGCAGTTCCCGGGGGACTAGCGGTAACAATGAGCAGTTCTTC
CDR3 protein: CASSSRGTSGNNEQFF
V gene: TRBV27
D gene: TRBD2
J gene: TRBJ2-1

CDR3 DNA: TGTGCCAGCAGCTTAGAGGCTGGCGGAGCTTTCTTT
CDR3 protein: CASSLEAGGAFF
V gene: TRBV7-2
D gene: NA
J gene: TRBJ1-1